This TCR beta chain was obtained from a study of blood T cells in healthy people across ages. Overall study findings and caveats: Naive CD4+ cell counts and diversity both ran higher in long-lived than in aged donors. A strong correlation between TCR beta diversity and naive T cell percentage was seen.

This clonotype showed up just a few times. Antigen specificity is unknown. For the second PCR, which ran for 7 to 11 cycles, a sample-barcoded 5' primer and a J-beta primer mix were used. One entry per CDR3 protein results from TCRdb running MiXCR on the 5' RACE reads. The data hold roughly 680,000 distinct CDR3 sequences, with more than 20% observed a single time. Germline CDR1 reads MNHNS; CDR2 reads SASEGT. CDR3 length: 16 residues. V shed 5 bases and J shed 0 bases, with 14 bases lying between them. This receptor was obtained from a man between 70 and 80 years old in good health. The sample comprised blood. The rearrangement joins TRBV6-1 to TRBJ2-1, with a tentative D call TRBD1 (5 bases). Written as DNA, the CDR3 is TGTGCCAGCAGTCAACAGGCACTACTCTCCTACAATGAGCAGTTCTTC. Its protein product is CASSQQALLSYNEQFF.